A single sample gave rise to the 11 T cell receptor beta chains below, sequenced in a study of siplizumab effects on memory and regulatory T cells. Only in-frame clones appear in the TCRdb table, and some are missing; sequencing was by immunoSEQ multiplex PCR. Of about 110,000 clones listed, under 95% are singletons. The specimen was Tregs sorted from blood. These receptors all come from a human donor in good health.

The chain joins TRBV18 to TRBJ2-5; D remains unclear. Trimming stripped 2 bases from V and 2 bases from J, with 6 bases between. From germline, CDR1 is KGHSH and CDR2 LQKENI. The CDR3 is 13 residues long. CDR3 DNA sequence: TGTGCCAGCTCACCAGCCTCACAAGAGACCCAGTACTTC. Its translation: CASSPASQETQYF.

DNA for the CDR3: TGCGCCAGCAGCTCAACAGGGGGGTCCCAGTACTTC. Its translation: CASSSTGGSQYF. This chain links TRBV5-1 with TRBJ2-5, with 8 positions matching TRBD1. In germline, CDR1 is SGHRS, CDR2 YFSETQ. J gave up 9 bases and V 3 bases, and 4 bases lay outside the gene matches. The CDR3 covers 12 residues.

V and J are TRBV5-1 and TRBJ1-4; 10 nucleotides match TRBD1. The CDR3 totals 14 residues. V trimming: 4 bases; J trimming: 7 bases; junction bases outside the gene matches: 4. From germline, CDR1 is SGHRS and CDR2 YFSETQ. The CDR3 DNA reads as TGCGCCAGCAGCAAGGGACAGGGGACTGAAAAACTGTTTTTT. This gives the protein CASSKGQGTEKLFF.

This chain links TRBV7-9 with TRBJ1-2; 9 positions agree with TRBD1. The CDR3 loop spans 17 amino acids. V trimming: 0 bases; J trimming: 8 bases; junction bases outside the gene matches: 13. The germline CDR1 and CDR2 sequences are SEHNR and FQNEAQ (reference sequence). CDR3 protein: CASSLAIGTGYWLGYTF. In nucleotides, the CDR3 is TGTGCCAGCAGCTTAGCGATCGGGACAGGGTATTGGTTGGGCTACACCTTC.

The chain joins TRBV5-1 to TRBJ2-1; possible D gene TRBD2, 5 bases. This CDR3 contains 15 residues. V dropped 3 bases and J dropped 0 bases, with 10 bases sitting between them. Germline V gene sequence: CDR1 SGHRS, CDR2 YFSETQ. CDR3 sequence: CASSSTGSSYNEQFF. The CDR3 coding sequence is TGCGCCAGCAGCTCGACGGGGAGCTCCTACAATGAGCAGTTCTTC.

CDR3 nucleotides: TGTGCCATGCAAAGCCTCCTCCTTTGGAACACTGAAGCTTTCTTT. Translating it yields CAMQSLLLWNTEAFF. J is TRBJ1-1 and V is TRBV2, with no clear D. Trimming took 10 bases from V and 1 from J, leaving 19 bases between them. From germline, CDR1 is SNHLY and CDR2 FYNNEI. The CDR3 is 15 amino acids. Full variable domain (outside the CDR3, taken from reference TRBV2 and TRBJ1-1): EPEVTQTPSHQVTQMGQEVILRCVPISNHLYFYWYRQILGQKVEFLVSFYNNEISEKSEIFDDQFSVERPDGSNFTLKIRSTKLEDSAMYFCAMQSLLLWNTEAFFGQGTRLTVV.

V is TRBV15 and J is TRBJ1-4, with D possibly matching TRBD1 (6 bases). Deletions cut 0 bases from V and 8 bases from J, with 13 bases between. The CDR3 is made up of 15 amino acids. CDR1 LNHNV and CDR2 YYDKDF come from the germline V gene (reference sequence). CDR3 sequence: CATSRDLSGEEKLFF. In DNA, the CDR3 is TGTGCCACCAGCAGAGATCTGTCAGGGGAAGAAAAACTGTTTTTT. The complete variable domain, with remaining parts taken from reference TRBV15 and TRBJ1-4, reads DAMVIQNPRYQVTQFGKPVTLSCSQTLNHNVMYWYQQKSSQAPKLLFHYYDKDFNNEADTPDNFQSRRPNTSFCFLDIRSPGLGDTAMYLCATSRDLSGEEKLFFGSGTQLSVL.

V and J are TRBV7-8 and TRBJ2-3, with TRBD2 matching 10 bases. Losses at the gene ends were 3 bases for V and 1 base for J; bases not matched to a gene: 1. The germline V gene has CDR1 SGHVS and CDR2 FQNEAQ. CDR3 length: 15 residues. The chain's CDR3 is CASSFGTSGTDTQYF. The DNA for the CDR3 is TGTGCCAGCAGCTTCGGGACTAGCGGCACAGATACGCAGTATTTT.

V gene TRBV7-9 combines with J gene TRBJ1-4; tentatively, D is TRBD1 (6 bases). Trimming removed 5 bases from V and 11 bases from J, with 21 bases in between. Looked up from germline, CDR1 is SEHNR and CDR2 is FQNEAQ (reference sequence). CDR3 length: 15 residues. The DNA for the CDR3 is TGTGCCAGCAGCCCTGGGACATCGAATCTGAAGAAACTGTTTTTT. Translating it yields CASSPGTSNLKKLFF.

In its sample, this clone was seen once. The CDR3 spells CASSIWGQPQHF. The CDR3 DNA reads TGTGCCAGTAGTATTTGGGGGCAGCCCCAGCATTTT. The chain carries TRBV19 and TRBJ1-5; D perhaps matches TRBD1 (5 bases). Germline V gene lookup returns CDR1 LNHDA and CDR2 SQIVND (reference sequence). Trimming took 3 bases from V and 7 from J, leaving 7 bases between them. The CDR3 has 12 residues.

This clone occurred once. The chain employs TRBV18 and TRBJ2-7, with a possible D match to TRBD1 (5 bases). Germline V gene data show CDR1 as KGHSH and CDR2 as LQKENI. V dropped 3 bases and J dropped 2 bases, with 5 bases sitting between them. This CDR3 has 12 residues. The DNA for the CDR3 is TGTGCCAGCTCACCGGACACCTACGAGCAGTACTTC. Its protein is CASSPDTYEQYF.